The 20 T cell receptor beta chains below all came from one sample that was sequenced in a study of OX40 agonist ivuxolimab in advanced cancers. TCRdb's table, derived via immunoSEQ multiplex PCR, lists solely in-frame clones and lacks some. The data contain fewer than 14,000 clones, more than 70% of them seen just once; the ten biggest clones take up 13% to 15%. The sequenced sample was CD4+ or CD8+ T cells sorted from blood, obtained in a trial of the OX40 agonist ivuxolimab. The receptors shown here come from an adult with an advanced solid tumor such as melanoma, head and neck, liver or kidney cancer.

The chain links TRBV27 to TRBJ1-2, with TRBD1 matching over 9 bases. This CDR3 is 15 amino acids long. Germline CDR1 is MNHEY and CDR2 is SMNVEV (reference sequence). V gave up 6 bases and J gave up 4 bases; unmatched junction bases: 9. CDR3 amino acids: CASSRTGTGTYGYTF. The CDR3 coding sequence is TGTGCCAGCAGCCGGACCGGGACAGGGACCTATGGCTACACCTTC.

A few counts support this clone. This chain connects TRBV7-8 to TRBJ2-5; 9 bases are shared with TRBD2. The CDR3 runs 15 residues. The V and J ends lost 5 bases and 1 base, in that order; junction bases with no gene match: 5. In germline, CDR1 is SGHVS, CDR2 FQNEAQ. CDR3 residues: CASSHYSGSQETQYF. Here the CDR3 DNA reads TGTGCCAGCAGCCACTATAGCGGGAGCCAAGAGACCCAGTACTTC.

This clone was observed once. The chain recombines TRBV11-2 with TRBJ2-3; 9 bases agree with TRBD2. V was pared by 3 bases and J by 3 bases, with 1 base of the junction left unmatched. Germline V lookup: CDR1 SGHAT, CDR2 FQNNGV. The CDR3 contains 14 residues. The CDR3 is CASSFSGGTDTQYF. The CDR3 DNA reads as TGTGCCAGCAGCTTTAGCGGGGGAACAGATACGCAGTATTTT.

This sequence joins TRBV27 and TRBJ2-1; 9 bases agree with TRBD1. CDR3 length: 14 residues. Germline V lookup: CDR1 MNHEY, CDR2 SMNVEV (reference sequence). Trimming removed 8 bases from V and 8 bases from J; junction bases left unmatched: 10. The CDR3 DNA reads TGTGCCAGCGCTATTTGGACAGGGGCCGATGAGCAGTTCTTC. Amino acid sequence: CASAIWTGADEQFF.

The chain joins TRBV7-9 to TRBJ1-2; no definite D call. The germline CDR1 and CDR2 sequences are SEHNR and FQNEAQ (reference sequence). The CDR3 is 11 residues long. The V gene lost 6 bases and the J gene lost 8 bases, with 10 bases spanning the gap. CDR3: CASRVTEGYTF. The CDR3 DNA is TGTGCCAGCAGGGTGACTGAGGGCTACACCTTC. Looking up the rest from reference TRBV7-9 and TRBJ1-2 gives the full variable domain: DTGVSQNPRHKITKRGQNVTFRCDPISEHNRLYWYRQTLGQGPEFLTYFQNEAQLEKSRLLSDRFSAERPKGSFSTLEIQRTEQGDSAMYLCASRVTEGYTFGSGTRLTVV.

The chain recombines TRBV27 with TRBJ1-5, with a weak D call TRBD1 (6 bases). V shed 6 bases and J shed 2 bases, with 14 bases lying between them. In germline, CDR1 is MNHEY, CDR2 SMNVEV (reference sequence). CDR3 size: 15 residues. The CDR3 DNA follows: TGTGCCAGCAGCATGACAGGTTTCGGCAATCAGCCCCAGCATTTT. Translating gives CASSMTGFGNQPQHF.

This chain uses TRBV6-1 with TRBJ2-5; 8 bases are shared with TRBD2. The CDR3 contains 16 residues. Germline V gene lookup returns CDR1 MNHNS and CDR2 SASEGT. V was pared by 4 bases and J by 1 base, with 8 bases of the junction left unmatched. CDR3 protein: CASSGPTSALQETQYF. The CDR3 region has the DNA TGTGCCAGCAGTGGACCGACTAGCGCTCTCCAAGAGACCCAGTACTTC.

The rearrangement uses TRBV19 and TRBJ2-7; the D is unclear. Germline V lookup: CDR1 LNHDA, CDR2 SQIVND (reference sequence). The CDR3 totals 11 residues. V was shortened by 3 bases and J by 4 bases, with 4 bases between the two germline ends. CDR3 amino acids: CASSIGYEQYF. The CDR3 region has the DNA TGTGCCAGTAGTATTGGTTACGAGCAGTACTTC.

The rearrangement joins TRBV4-1 to TRBJ1-2, with 8 bases that match TRBD1. The CDR3 is 16 amino acids. The junction had 7 bases not matched to a gene; V was cut back by 0 bases and J by 4 bases. Germline V gene sequence: CDR1 MGHRA, CDR2 YSYEKL. The DNA of the CDR3 is TGCGCCAGCAGCCAAGAAACAGGGGGGGGCACCTATGGCTACACCTTC. Encoded protein: CASSQETGGGTYGYTF.

The rearrangement links TRBV9 to TRBJ2-7, with D possibly being TRBD2 (5 bases). V was shortened by 4 bases and J by 3 bases, with 17 bases between the two germline ends. Germline V gene lookup returns CDR1 SGDLS and CDR2 YYNGEE. The CDR3 sequence is 15 residues long. CDR3 amino acids: CASSPVTGSIYEQYF. The CDR3 coding sequence is TGTGCCAGCAGCCCAGTGACGGGGTCTATCTACGAGCAGTACTTC. The full variable domain, its missing parts supplied by reference TRBV9 and TRBJ2-7, is DSGVTQTPKHLITATGQRVTLRCSPRSGDLSVYWYQQSLDQGLQFLIQYYNGEERAKGNILERFSAQQFPDLHSELNLSSLELGDSALYFCASSPVTGSIYEQYFGPGTRLTVT.

This clone is large within its sample. The chain recombines TRBV27 with TRBJ1-5; D is ambiguous. Germline V gene sequence: CDR1 MNHEY, CDR2 SMNVEV (reference sequence). Deletions cut 2 bases from V and 3 bases from J, with 11 bases between. This CDR3 has 15 residues. DNA for the CDR3: TGTGCCAGCAGTTTAAAGGCCCCAATCAATCAGCCCCAGCATTTT. Its translation is CASSLKAPINQPQHF.

V gene TRBV5-4 combines with J gene TRBJ2-5; D may be TRBD1 or TRBD2 (5 bases each). Trimming took off 0 bases at V and 1 base at J, with 10 bases between the two ends. This CDR3 spans 15 amino acids. Germline CDR1 reads SGHNT; CDR2 reads YYREEE (reference sequence). The CDR3 DNA reads TGTGCCAGCAGCTTGGGGCAGGGAGTCCAAGAGACCCAGTACTTC. Encoded protein: CASSLGQGVQETQYF. The full variable domain, its missing parts supplied by reference TRBV5-4 and TRBJ2-5, is ETGVTQSPTHLIKTRGQQVTLRCSSQSGHNTVSWYQQALGQGPQFIFQYYREEENGRGNFPPRFSGLQFPNYSSELNVNALELDDSALYLCASSLGQGVQETQYFGPGTRLLVL.

This clone was picked up a small number of times. The chain uses TRBV29-1 and TRBJ2-3, with a possible D match to TRBD2 (6 bases). Germline V lookup: CDR1 SQVTM, CDR2 ANQGSEA. CDR3 length: 15 amino acids. Trimming removed 1 base from V and 6 bases from J, with 17 bases in between. CDR3 DNA sequence: TGCAGCGTTGAAGGAAGGCGGGAAGACGCCGATACGCAGTATTTT. Translation: CSVEGRREDADTQYF.

A few counts support this clone. This sequence joins TRBV13 and TRBJ2-3, with a possible D match to TRBD2 (5 bases). The CDR3 runs 17 residues. Germline CDR1 PRHDT, CDR2 FYEKMQ (reference sequence). V lost 5 bases and J 2 bases, leaving 20 bases between the germline ends. DNA for the CDR3: TGTGCCAGCAGCATGCGACTGAGCGGAGTCTCCACAGATACGCAGTATTTT. It encodes CASSMRLSGVSTDTQYF. Complete variable domain (other parts from reference TRBV13 and TRBJ2-3): AAGVIQSPRHLIKEKRETATLKCYPIPRHDTVYWYQQGPGQDPQFLISFYEKMQSDKGSIPDRFSAQQFSDYHSELNMSSLELGDSALYFCASSMRLSGVSTDTQYFGPGTRLTVL.

The J gene is TRBJ2-5, the V gene TRBV7-3, with a tentative D call TRBD1 (6 bases). CDR3 length equals 14 residues. Germline V CDR1 and CDR2: SGHTA, FQGTGA. V was pared by 5 bases and J by 5 bases, with 15 bases between. The CDR3 DNA reads as TGTGCCAGCAGCCCTGGGCAGGGGACGGAGACCCAGTACTTC. Translating gives CASSPGQGTETQYF. Together with reference TRBV7-3 and TRBJ2-5, the CDR3 gives the full variable domain: GAGVSQTPSNKVTEKGKYVELRCDPISGHTALYWYRQSLGQGPEFLIYFQGTGAADDSGLPNDRFFAVRPEGSVSTLKIQRTERGDSAVYLCASSPGQGTETQYFGPGTRLLVL.

This clone was picked up a small number of times. This chain joins TRBV13 and TRBJ2-7, with TRBD2 matching 11 bases. The CDR3 has 16 residues. The V gene end was trimmed by 5 bases and the J gene end by 5 bases; junction bases not matched to a gene: 11. Germline CDR1 reads PRHDT; CDR2 reads FYEKMQ (reference sequence). CDR3: CASSDRSGGAEHEQYF. The DNA for the CDR3 is TGTGCCAGCAGCGACCGTAGCGGGGGGGCCGAACACGAGCAGTACTTC.

The chain uses TRBV9 and TRBJ2-1; 9 bases agree with TRBD2. Germline V gene sequence: CDR1 SGDLS, CDR2 YYNGEE. V shed 0 bases, J shed 2 bases, and the junction held 6 bases outside the gene matches. The CDR3 runs 17 residues. CDR3 nucleotides: TGTGCCAGCAGCGTAGAGGGGCGGGGGGGCCCCTACAATGAGCAGTTCTTC. Protein sequence: CASSVEGRGGPYNEQFF.

The CDR3 here is CASSPWSGGLETQYF. In DNA, the CDR3 is TGTGCCAGCAGTCCGTGGTCGGGGGGGCTGGAGACCCAGTACTTC. This chain links TRBV27 with TRBJ2-5; 8 bases fit TRBD2. V lost 5 bases and J lost 5; bases outside the gene matches: 10. There are 15 residues in the CDR3. From germline, CDR1 is MNHEY and CDR2 SMNVEV (reference sequence).

The rearrangement links TRBV2 to TRBJ2-7; D is uncertain. The CDR3 covers 11 residues. Between the trimmed V and J ends, which lost 7 bases and 7 bases, there was a span of 11 bases. Germline CDR1 and CDR2: SNHLY and FYNNEI. Written as DNA, the CDR3 is TGTGCCAGCATTAGTAGTTGGGAGCAGTACTTC. It encodes CASISSWEQYF.

The gene calls are TRBV7-9 and TRBJ2-7; D gene uncertain. The CDR3 is made up of 13 amino acids. With 1 base removed from V and 2 bases from J, the gap between germline ends came to 6 bases. The V gene's germline CDR1 is SEHNR and CDR2 FQNEAQ (reference sequence). For the CDR3, the DNA is TGTGCCAGCAGCTTAGAAGGACCCTACGAGCAGTACTTC. Translating it yields CASSLEGPYEQYF.